The 31 T cell receptor beta chains below were found in one sample sequenced in a study of radiotherapy plus CTLA-4 blockade in lung cancer. Data came from immunoSEQ multiplex PCR; TCRdb stores just in-frame clones and leaves some out. Among about 68,000 clones listed, around 80% were seen once. The material was peripheral blood, obtained from a patient treated with radiotherapy plus ipilimumab. These receptors all come from a human donor with non-small cell lung cancer who had a complete response to radiotherapy plus ipilimumab.

J is TRBJ1-1 and V is TRBV10-3; TRBD1 matches at 8 bases. The V and J ends lost 3 bases and 0 bases, in that order; junction bases with no gene match: 3. Germline V gives CDR1 ENHRY, CDR2 SYGVKD. The CDR3 extends over 15 amino acids. CDR3 bases: TGTGCCATCAGTGAACCGGGACAGGTGAACACTGAAGCTTTCTTT. Residues: CAISEPGQVNTEAFF.

The chain has TRBV7-2 and TRBJ1-1, with a tentative D call TRBD1 (6 bases). Germline V gives CDR1 SGHTA, CDR2 FQGNSA. Trimming left V 5 bases short and J 7 bases short, with 17 bases between. The CDR3 totals 14 residues. CDR3 sequence (DNA): TGTGCCAGCAGCCCTAGAGGGGGGGGTTATGAAGCTTTCTTT. Translation gives CASSPRGGGYEAFF.

The CDR3 DNA sequence: TGTGCCAGCAGCGGACAGAATGCGAACTATGGCTACACCTTC. This sequence encodes CASSGQNANYGYTF. The V gene is TRBV27, the J gene TRBJ1-2, with D perhaps TRBD1 (6 bases). There are 14 residues in the CDR3. The germline V gene has CDR1 MNHEY and CDR2 SMNVEV (reference sequence). The V and J ends lost 6 bases and 2 bases respectively, with 13 bases between them.

The chain recombines TRBV5-6 with TRBJ2-5; 9 nucleotides line up with TRBD2. The germline V gene encodes CDR1 SGHDT and CDR2 YYEEEE. With 1 base clipped from V and 7 bases from J, the junction kept 8 bases outside the gene matches. The CDR3 sequence is 15 residues long. CDR3 sequence (DNA): TGTGCCAGCAGCTTGTGGCCTAGCGGGGATCGGACCCAGTACTTC. Amino acid sequence: CASSLWPSGDRTQYF.

The chain joins TRBV6-5 to TRBJ2-4; D remains ambiguous. The CDR3 covers 16 residues. V was cut by 0 bases and J by 1 base, with 10 bases left in between. Germline CDR1 and CDR2: MNHEY and SVGAGI. CDR3: CASSYSLQAAKNIQYF. As DNA, the CDR3 is TGTGCCAGCAGTTACTCACTCCAGGCGGCCAAAAACATTCAGTACTTC.

The chain couples TRBV6-5 to TRBJ1-2, with D possibly matching TRBD1 (5 bases). CDR1 MNHEY and CDR2 SVGAGI come from the germline V gene. This CDR3 comprises 15 residues. The germline V and J ends were trimmed by 5 bases and 2 bases, with 15 bases remaining between them. In nucleotides, the CDR3 is TGTGCCAGCAGTCCCTTCCAGGGAGCAAACTATGGCTACACCTTC. It encodes CASSPFQGANYGYTF.

V gene TRBV4-3 combines with J gene TRBJ1-2; TRBD1 is a possible D gene (6 bases). The germline V gene has CDR1 LGHNA and CDR2 YSLEER. The CDR3 has 15 residues. The V end was cut by 1 base, the J end by 7 bases, with 16 bases between. In nucleotides, the CDR3 is TGCGCCAGCAGCCAAGCAGGACTCCAGGGGATTGGCTACACCTTC. This sequence encodes CASSQAGLQGIGYTF.

This clone was observed a few times. The CDR3, as DNA: TGTGCCAGCAGCCTTCGGATGGGGAACTACGAGCAGTACGTC. Protein product: CASSLRMGNYEQYV. The V and J genes are TRBV9 and TRBJ2-7; D is uncertain. Trimming removed 4 bases from V and 3 bases from J, with 14 bases in between. CDR3 size: 14 residues. The germline CDR1 and CDR2 sequences are SGDLS and YYNGEE.

This sequence joins TRBV5-1 and TRBJ2-5, with TRBD1 matching over 7 bases. Germline values: CDR1 SGHRS, CDR2 YFSETQ. The V segment lost 0 bases and the J segment 1 base; nucleotides outside the gene matches: 3. This CDR3 comprises 15 residues. As DNA, the CDR3 is TGCGCCAGCAGCTTGGGACAGGGACGCCAAGAGACCCAGTACTTC. Its translation: CASSLGQGRQETQYF.

This chain links TRBV7-9 with TRBJ2-1; D is undetermined. CDR3 length: 15 amino acids. The germline V gene has CDR1 SEHNR and CDR2 FQNEAQ (reference sequence). Trimming left V 1 base short and J 7 bases short, with 14 bases between. In nucleotides, the CDR3 is TGTGCCAGCAGCTTAGAGAGGCAGGTGAGAAATGAGCAGTTCTTC. This encodes CASSLERQVRNEQFF.

The chain recombines TRBV7-2 with TRBJ2-7, with D unclear. This CDR3 is built from 13 residues. CDR1 is SGHTA and CDR2 is FQGNSA in the germline V gene. The V and J ends lost 0 bases and 2 bases respectively, with 5 bases between them. In DNA form, the CDR3 reads TGTGCCAGCAGCTTAGCTGCTACCTACGAGCAGTACTTC. As protein: CASSLAATYEQYF.

V usage is TRBV7-9 and J usage is TRBJ2-1; perhaps TRBD1 as D (6 bases). The CDR3 extends over 15 amino acids. Trimming took 7 bases from V and 9 from J, leaving 22 bases between them. The germline CDR1 and CDR2 sequences are SEHNR and FQNEAQ (reference sequence). In DNA, the CDR3 is TGTGCCAGCACCTCCAAAGGGGCAGGGGCGGGTGAGCAGTTCTTC. It is translated as CASTSKGAGAGEQFF.

The chain joins TRBV2 to TRBJ1-1; no reliable D call. V was shortened by 7 bases and J by 3 bases, with 12 bases between the two germline ends. The CDR3 sequence is 13 residues long. CDR1 SNHLY and CDR2 FYNNEI come from the germline V gene. The CDR3 protein is CASTRRADTEAFF. Written as DNA, the CDR3 is TGTGCCAGCACCAGACGTGCTGACACTGAAGCTTTCTTT.

This chain joins TRBV5-4 and TRBJ2-5; 8 bases match TRBD1. V was clipped by 3 bases and J by 3 bases; unmatched bases: 4. CDR1 is SGHNT, CDR2 YYREEE, per germline (reference sequence). The CDR3 runs to 14 residues. CDR3: CASSSTGQEETQYF. The CDR3 DNA follows: TGTGCCAGCAGCTCCACGGGACAGGAAGAGACCCAGTACTTC.

V is TRBV2 and J is TRBJ2-3, with unresolved D. CDR1 is SNHLY, CDR2 FYNNEI, per germline. CDR3 length: 12 amino acids. Deletions cut 6 bases from V and 4 bases from J, with 8 bases between. The CDR3, as DNA: TGTGCCAGCAGGGATAGGTCAGATACGCAGTATTTT. Amino acid sequence: CASRDRSDTQYF.

The chain links TRBV11-3 to TRBJ2-2, with D perhaps matching TRBD2 (5 bases). The germline V gene encodes CDR1 SGHNT and CDR2 YENEEA. V shed 1 base and J shed 7 bases, with 7 bases lying between them. This CDR3 region has 13 residues. The CDR3 here is CASSLVRGGELFF. The DNA for the CDR3 is TGTGCCAGCAGCTTAGTTCGGGGCGGGGAGCTGTTTTTT.

This clone was seen a handful of times. The V and J genes are TRBV6-6 and TRBJ2-7; D gene unclear. Trimming took 7 bases from V and 7 from J, leaving 17 bases between them. Germline assignment: CDR1 MNHNY and CDR2 SVGAGI (reference sequence). CDR3 length: 13 amino acids. CDR3 nucleotides: TGTGCCAGCAAGAAAGACGACGCTCGTGAGCAGTACGTC. Translation gives CASKKDDAREQYV.

The rearrangement uses TRBV5-8 and TRBJ1-4, with D unresolved. This CDR3 has 14 residues. Trimming shortened V by 1 base and J by 0 bases, and 4 bases separated the two germline ends. Germline V lookup: CDR1 SGHTS, CDR2 YDEGEE. The CDR3: CASSLWTTNEKLFF. CDR3 nucleotides: TGTGCCAGCAGCTTGTGGACAACTAATGAAAAACTGTTTTTT.

The chain recombines TRBV7-9 with TRBJ1-4; no clear D. V gave up 8 bases and J gave up 2 bases, with 12 bases separating them. This CDR3 has 14 amino acids. Germline CDR1 is SEHNR and CDR2 is FQNEAQ (reference sequence). The CDR3 sequence is CASLGSGTNEKLFF. CDR3 bases: TGTGCCAGCCTAGGGTCGGGCACTAATGAAAAACTGTTTTTT.

The sample holds a few counts of this clone. The rearrangement uses TRBV21-1 and TRBJ1-5; TRBD1, the D gene given by the table, was not confirmed from the DNA. TRBV21-1 is tagged as a pseudogene. This CDR3 is 13 amino acids long. CDR3 coding DNA: TGTGCCAGCAGCGCAGACATCACACTGCCCCAGCATTTT. Translated: CASSADITLPQHF.

V is TRBV27 and J is TRBJ2-1, with TRBD2 matching 11 bases. This CDR3 comprises 17 residues. V dropped 3 bases and J dropped 4; count of bases not matched to a gene: 8. CDR1 is MNHEY, CDR2 SMNVEV, per germline (reference sequence). Here the CDR3 DNA reads TGTGCCAGCAGTTTGGGGACTAGCGGACCCTTATACAATGAGCAGTTCTTC. Translating it yields CASSLGTSGPLYNEQFF.

DNA for the CDR3: TGTGCCAGCAGTTCTGGTGACAGGGGAGGACGAAACACCATATATTTT. As protein: CASSSGDRGGRNTIYF. The rearrangement links TRBV6-5 to TRBJ1-3; 8 nucleotides agree with TRBD1. Germline V gene lookup returns CDR1 MNHEY and CDR2 SVGAGI. CDR3 length equals 16 residues. V gave up 4 bases and J gave up 5 bases; unmatched junction bases: 10.

The genes are TRBV6-1 and TRBJ2-2, with a tentative D call TRBD1 (5 bases). V dropped 6 bases and J dropped 5 bases, with 13 bases sitting between them. The CDR3 spans 14 residues. Germline CDR1 reads MNHNS; CDR2 reads SASEGT. The CDR3 here is CASRELQETGELFF. In DNA, the CDR3 is TGTGCCAGCAGGGAGTTACAGGAAACCGGGGAGCTGTTTTTT.

The rearrangement joins TRBV5-8 to TRBJ1-1; the D is unclear. Germline V gene data show CDR1 as SGHTS and CDR2 as YDEGEE. V was clipped by 2 bases and J by 0 bases, with 5 bases between them. This CDR3 has 13 residues. CDR3 region: CASSFEVNTEAFF. The CDR3 region has the DNA TGTGCCAGCAGCTTTGAGGTGAACACTGAAGCTTTCTTT. Full variable domain (rest looked up from reference TRBV5-8 and TRBJ1-1): EAGVTQSPTHLIKTRGQQATLRCSPISGHTSVYWYQQALGLGLQFLLWYDEGEERNRGNFPPRFSGRQFPNYSSELNVNALELEDSALYLCASSFEVNTEAFFGQGTRLTVV.

Only a few counts were recorded for this clone. The chain links TRBV4-3 to TRBJ2-5; D uncertain. V lost 0 bases and J 5 bases, leaving 7 bases between the germline ends. Germline V gene lookup returns CDR1 LGHNA and CDR2 YSLEER. This CDR3 comprises 13 residues. The CDR3 DNA reads as TGCGCCAGCAGCCAAGACCGGCGGGAGACCCAGTACTTC. Encoded protein: CASSQDRRETQYF.

V and J are TRBV4-3 and TRBJ2-2; D not resolved. The V gene's germline CDR1 is LGHNA and CDR2 YSLEER. The CDR3 extends over 13 amino acids. V shed 2 bases and J shed 5 bases, with 6 bases lying between them. In DNA form, the CDR3 reads TGCGCCAGCAGCCAATGGGGAACCGGGGAGCTGTTTTTT. As protein: CASSQWGTGELFF.

This rearrangement joins TRBV5-1 to TRBJ2-1; D is uncertain. Germline values: CDR1 SGHRS, CDR2 YFSETQ. The CDR3 totals 13 residues. V was trimmed by 1 base and J by 8 bases, leaving 10 bases between them. In DNA, the CDR3 is TGCGCCAGCAGCTTGTCACCCCAGGATGAGCAGTTCTTC. It specifies CASSLSPQDEQFF.

The chain uses TRBV11-3 and TRBJ2-7, with 8 positions matching TRBD1. Trimming removed 5 bases from V and 6 bases from J; junction bases left unmatched: 15. CDR3 length: 16 amino acids. The germline gives CDR1 SGHNT, CDR2 YENEEA. The CDR3 DNA sequence: TGTGCCAGCAGCCCCCGGACAGGGTTATCTCTGGGCGAGCAGTACGTC. Translating it yields CASSPRTGLSLGEQYV.

The chain combines TRBV20-1 with TRBJ2-3; D is ambiguous. The CDR3 length is 10 residues. Germline CDR1 and CDR2: DFQATT and SNEGSKA (reference sequence). Trimming stripped 5 bases from V and 4 bases from J, with 4 bases between. CDR3 residues: CSAWSDTQYF. CDR3 sequence (DNA): TGCAGTGCTTGGTCAGATACGCAGTATTTT.

This chain joins TRBV15 and TRBJ1-5; D may be TRBD1 (5 bases). V lost 3 bases to trimming and J lost 3 bases, with 21 bases between them. Germline V gene lookup returns CDR1 LNHNV and CDR2 YYDKDF (reference sequence). The CDR3 has 18 residues. CDR3 protein: CATSRAHRGWFANQPQHF. The CDR3 DNA reads TGTGCCACCAGCAGGGCCCATCGGGGGTGGTTTGCCAATCAGCCCCAGCATTTT.

V is TRBV4-3 and J is TRBJ1-6, with D perhaps matching TRBD1 (5 bases). Trimming left V 0 bases short and J 8 bases short, with 23 bases between. CDR3 length: 19 residues. The germline V gene has CDR1 LGHNA and CDR2 YSLEER. CDR3 amino acids: CASSQDIGGQGTRHSPLHF. The CDR3 DNA reads as TGCGCCAGCAGCCAAGATATTGGGGGTCAGGGAACTAGGCATTCACCCCTCCACTTT.